The 14 T cell receptor beta chains given below trace back to one sample, sequenced in a study of breast tumors, draining lymph nodes, adjacent tissues. MiXCR, applied by TCRdb to the multiplex PCR reads, yields one record per CDR3 protein. Among 200,000 to 250,000 distinct CDR3 sequences listed, less than 40% were seen once. Axillary draining lymph nodes of breast cancer patients supplied the node samples. Input material: axillary lymph node tissue. Receptor source: a female donor with breast cancer. Some clones in this sample may be carry-over from other donors' samples.

This clonotype was observed a few times. The chain employs TRBV28 and TRBJ2-6, with D perhaps matching TRBD1 (6 bases). Trimming pared 4 bases from V and 0 bases from J, leaving 16 bases between. The CDR3 spans 18 residues. Germline CDR1 is MDHEN and CDR2 is SYDVKM. As DNA, the CDR3 is TGTGCCAGCAGTTATAAAAACAGGGACCGCTCTGGGGCCAACGTCCTGACTTTC. Protein sequence: CASSYKNRDRSGANVLTF.

This clonotype has a count of ten or more. A much larger clonotype is one base distant, so this may be a read error. The chain has TRBV7-9 and TRBJ2-3; D may be TRBD1 (6 bases). The CDR3 runs to 13 residues. Trimming stripped 7 bases from V and 11 bases from J, with 19 bases between. Germline CDR1 and CDR2: SEHNR and FQNEAQ (reference sequence). The CDR3 sequence is CASTNAGTQKQYF. In nucleotides, the CDR3 is TGTGCCAGCACAAATGCCGGGACACAGAAGCAGTATTTT.

This clonotype has a count of ten or more. The V call is TRBV5-4, the J call TRBJ2-7, with D possibly being TRBD2 (6 bases). Per the germline V gene, CDR1 is SGHNT and CDR2 is YYREEE (reference sequence). V lost 3 bases, J lost 1 base, and 17 bases lay in between. This CDR3 has 16 amino acids. The CDR3 DNA reads TGTGCCAGCAGCTCCGCCCGGGACTTCGTATCCTACGAGCAGTACTTC. It translates to CASSSARDFVSYEQYF. The full variable domain, in which reference TRBV5-4 and TRBJ2-7 provide the parts outside the CDR3, is ETGVTQSPTHLIKTRGQQVTLRCSSQSGHNTVSWYQQALGQGPQFIFQYYREEENGRGNFPPRFSGLQFPNYSSELNVNALELDDSALYLCASSSARDFVSYEQYFGPGTRLTVT.

With regard to this clonotype: A clone one base away is much larger, so this may be a read error. The J gene is TRBJ2-5, the V gene TRBV6-2 or TRBV6-3, with 13 bases matching TRBD2. Germline V CDR1 and CDR2: MNHEY, SVGEGT. Germline trimming cut 6 bases from V and 7 bases from J; bases unmatched to any gene: 8. CDR3 size: 15 residues. The DNA for the CDR3 is TGTGCCAGCAGCCACGGGACTAGCGGGATTGTGACCCAGTACTTC. This gives the protein CASSHGTSGIVTQYF.

This CDR3 reads CASRLAGGPQHF. For the CDR3, the DNA is TGTGCCAGCAGACTAGCGGGAGGGCCCCAGCATTTT. The chain uses TRBV12-3 or TRBV12-4 and TRBJ1-5, with D hard to call. Trimming stripped 6 bases from V and 9 bases from J, with 12 bases between. CDR3 length: 12 amino acids.

At least ten counts were recorded for this clonotype. This chain joins TRBV20-1 and TRBJ2-7, with TRBD1 identical over 12 bases. Looked up from germline, CDR1 is DFQATT and CDR2 is SNEGSKA (reference sequence). The CDR3 is made up of 15 amino acids. Trimming removed 5 bases from V and 2 bases from J; junction bases left unmatched: 7. Here the CDR3 reads CSAETGTGGAYEQYF. CDR3 in DNA: TGCAGTGCTGAAACTGGGACAGGGGGCGCCTACGAGCAGTACTTC.

This clonotype was seen ten or more times. The rearrangement joins TRBV4-1 to TRBJ2-7, with D possibly being TRBD2 (6 bases). Germline V lookup: CDR1 MGHRA, CDR2 YSYEKL. The V and J ends lost 1 base and 4 bases respectively, with 11 bases between them. The length of the CDR3 is 14 residues. The CDR3 DNA reads TGCGCCAGCAGCCAAGGGGACTCACGATACGAGCAGTACTTC. This codes for CASSQGDSRYEQYF.

This clonotype was recorded at least ten times. A much larger clone lies one base from this, so it may be a read error. The chain joins TRBV7-3 to TRBJ1-2; D is uncertain. The CDR3 sequence is 15 residues long. The germline V gene encodes CDR1 SGHTA and CDR2 FQGTGA. Here the CDR3 DNA reads TGTGCCAGCAGCCCGGACCCCGGATCTAACTATGGCTACCCCTTC. Protein: CASSPDPGSNYGYPF.

This clonotype was detected many times. This chain links TRBV29-1 with TRBJ1-5; 7 positions agree with TRBD1. Germline lookup yields CDR1 SQVTM and CDR2 ANQGSEA. V lost 4 bases and J lost 2; bases outside the gene matches: 5. This CDR3 region has 14 residues. CDR3 sequence (DNA): TGCAGCGTTGGCTCACAGGGGCGCAATCAGCCCCAGCATTTT. Translating gives CSVGSQGRNQPQHF.

This clonotype was observed many times. V is TRBV28 and J is TRBJ2-2; D is ambiguous. V was clipped by 3 bases and J by 5 bases, with 4 bases between them. The CDR3 covers 12 residues. The germline gives CDR1 MDHEN, CDR2 SYDVKM. The CDR3 sequence is CASSLRTGELFF. CDR3 nucleotides: TGTGCCAGCAGTTTGCGGACCGGGGAGCTGTTTTTT.

Many counts were recorded for this clonotype. The rearrangement links TRBV10-2 to TRBJ2-1; 9 nucleotides agree with TRBD2. Germline V gene lookup returns CDR1 WSHSY and CDR2 SAAADI. The CDR3 spans 14 residues. J was trimmed by 4 bases and V by 9 bases; bases with no gene match: 7. CDR3 in DNA: TGCGCCAGTTTACTAGCGGGCGCGTACAATGAGCAGTTCTTC. It specifies CASLLAGAYNEQFF.

The rearrangement joins TRBV20-1 to TRBJ2-3, with 8 bases identical to TRBD1. V dropped 3 bases and J dropped 6; count of bases not matched to a gene: 5. Germline CDR1 DFQATT, CDR2 SNEGSKA (reference sequence). The CDR3 extends over 13 amino acids. This chain's CDR3 is CSARATGVDTQYF. The DNA of the CDR3 is TGCAGTGCTAGGGCGACAGGGGTGGATACGCAGTATTTT.

This clonotype has ten or more counts. A read error may explain this, as a much larger clone is one base away. This chain links TRBV7-9 with TRBJ2-5; D is perhaps TRBD1 (6 bases). Deletions cut 8 bases from V and 9 bases from J, with 31 bases between. The CDR3 spans 17 residues. CDR1 and CDR2 from the germline V gene are SEHNR and FQNEAQ (reference sequence). The CDR3 nucleotides read TGTGCCAGCTCCCCCCCTCCCGGGCGGACAGACAAGAGACCCCAGTACTTC. This encodes CASSPPPGRTDKRPQYF. Looking up the rest from reference TRBV7-9 and TRBJ2-5 gives the full variable domain: DTGVSQNPRHKITKRGQNVTFRCDPISEHNRLYWYRQTLGQGPEFLTYFQNEAQLEKSRLLSDRFSAERPKGSFSTLEIQRTEQGDSAMYLCASSPPPGRTDKRPQYFGPGTRLLVL.

This sequence joins TRBV12-5 and TRBJ2-4; 9 bases line up with TRBD2. The V gene's germline CDR1 is LGHNT and CDR2 FRNRAP. The J segment lost 1 base and the V segment lost 3 bases, leaving 19 bases of the junction unmatched. The CDR3 spans 21 residues. The CDR3 DNA reads as TGTGCTAGTGGTTTAGTGATATCGGGACTAGCTCCGAGGGATGCCAAAAACATTCAGTACTTC. This encodes CASGLVISGLAPRDAKNIQYF. Combining the CDR3 with reference TRBV12-5 and TRBJ2-4 gives the whole variable domain DARVTQTPRHKVTEMGQEVTMRCQPILGHNTVFWYRQTMMQGLELLAYFRNRAPLDDSGMPKDRFSAEMPDATLATLKIQPSEPRDSAVYFCASGLVISGLAPRDAKNIQYFGAGTRLSVL.